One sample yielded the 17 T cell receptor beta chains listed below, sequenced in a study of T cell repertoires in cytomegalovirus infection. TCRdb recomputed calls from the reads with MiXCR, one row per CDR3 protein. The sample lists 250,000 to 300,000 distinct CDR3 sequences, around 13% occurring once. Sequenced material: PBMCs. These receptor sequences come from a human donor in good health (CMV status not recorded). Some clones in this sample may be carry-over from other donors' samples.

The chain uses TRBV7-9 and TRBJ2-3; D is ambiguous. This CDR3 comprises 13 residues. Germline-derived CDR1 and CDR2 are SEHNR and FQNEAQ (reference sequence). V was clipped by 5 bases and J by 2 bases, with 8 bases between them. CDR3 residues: CASSHPDTDTQYF. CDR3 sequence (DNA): TGTGCCAGCAGCCACCCGGACACAGATACGCAGTATTTT.

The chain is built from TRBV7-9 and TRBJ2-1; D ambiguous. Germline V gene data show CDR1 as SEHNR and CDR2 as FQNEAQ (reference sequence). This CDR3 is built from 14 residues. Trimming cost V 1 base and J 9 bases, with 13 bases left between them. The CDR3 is CASSLGQGSGEQFF. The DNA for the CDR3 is TGTGCCAGCAGCTTAGGACAAGGTTCGGGTGAGCAGTTCTTC.

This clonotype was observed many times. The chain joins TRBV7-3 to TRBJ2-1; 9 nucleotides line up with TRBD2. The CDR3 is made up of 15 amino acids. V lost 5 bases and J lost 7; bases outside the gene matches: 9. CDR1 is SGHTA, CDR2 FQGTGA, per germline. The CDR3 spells CASSPNLAGPNEQFF. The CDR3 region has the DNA TGTGCCAGCAGCCCCAATCTAGCGGGGCCAAATGAGCAGTTCTTC.

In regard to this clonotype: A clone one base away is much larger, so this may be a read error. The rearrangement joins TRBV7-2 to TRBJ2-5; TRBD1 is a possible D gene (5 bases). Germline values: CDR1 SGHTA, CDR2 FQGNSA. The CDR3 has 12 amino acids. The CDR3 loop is CASNQGPEIQYF. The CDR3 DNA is TGTGCCAGCAATCAGGGCCCAGAGATCCAGTACTTC.

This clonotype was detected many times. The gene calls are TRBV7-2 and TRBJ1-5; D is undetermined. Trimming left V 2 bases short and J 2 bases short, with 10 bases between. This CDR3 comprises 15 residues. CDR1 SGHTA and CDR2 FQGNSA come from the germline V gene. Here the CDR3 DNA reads TGTGCCAGCAGCTTATATTGGCAGGGCAATCAGCCCCAGCATTTT. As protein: CASSLYWQGNQPQHF.

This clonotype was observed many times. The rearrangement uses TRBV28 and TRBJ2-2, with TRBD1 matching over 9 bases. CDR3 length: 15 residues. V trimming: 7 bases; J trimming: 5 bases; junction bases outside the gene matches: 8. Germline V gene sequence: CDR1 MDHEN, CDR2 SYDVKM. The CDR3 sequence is CASIAGTGNTGELFF. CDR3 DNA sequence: TGTGCCAGCATCGCCGGGACAGGGAATACCGGGGAGCTGTTTTTT.

Here the CDR3 reads CARGAYYNEQFF. Here the CDR3 DNA reads TGTGCCAGGGGGGCCTATTACAATGAGCAGTTCTTC. This chain links TRBV2 with TRBJ2-1; tentative D call: TRBD1 (6 bases). The CDR3 is made up of 12 amino acids. V was pared by 9 bases and J by 4 bases, with 10 bases between. The germline gives CDR1 SNHLY, CDR2 FYNNEI.

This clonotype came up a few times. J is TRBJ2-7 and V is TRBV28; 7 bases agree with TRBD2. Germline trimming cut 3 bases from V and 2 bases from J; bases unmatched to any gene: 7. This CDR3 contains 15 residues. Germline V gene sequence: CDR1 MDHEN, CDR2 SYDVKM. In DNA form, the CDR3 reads TGTGCCAGCAGTTTGGGAGGGGCGGCGCCCTACGAGCAGTACTTC. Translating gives CASSLGGAAPYEQYF.

The CDR3 nucleotides are TGTGCTAGTGGTCCCCCCGAAGATACGCAGTATTTT. Residues: CASGPPEDTQYF. This sequence joins TRBV12-5 and TRBJ2-3; D is unclear. Between the trimmed V and J ends, which lost 5 bases and 5 bases, there was a span of 8 bases. CDR3 length: 12 residues. Germline-derived CDR1 and CDR2 are LGHNT and FRNRAP.

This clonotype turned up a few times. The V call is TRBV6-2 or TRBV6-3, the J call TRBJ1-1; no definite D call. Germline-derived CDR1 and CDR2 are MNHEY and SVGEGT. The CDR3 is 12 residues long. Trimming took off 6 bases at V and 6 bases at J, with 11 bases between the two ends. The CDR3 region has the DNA TGTGCCAGCAGACCCCTTTACGCTGAAGCTTTCTTT. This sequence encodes CASRPLYAEAFF.

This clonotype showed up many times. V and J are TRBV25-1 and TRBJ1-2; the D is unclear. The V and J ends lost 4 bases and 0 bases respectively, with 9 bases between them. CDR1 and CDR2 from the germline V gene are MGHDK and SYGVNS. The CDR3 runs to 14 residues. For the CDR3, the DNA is TGTGCCAGCAGTGGGGCAGCCGCTAACTATGGCTACACCTTC. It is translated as CASSGAAANYGYTF.

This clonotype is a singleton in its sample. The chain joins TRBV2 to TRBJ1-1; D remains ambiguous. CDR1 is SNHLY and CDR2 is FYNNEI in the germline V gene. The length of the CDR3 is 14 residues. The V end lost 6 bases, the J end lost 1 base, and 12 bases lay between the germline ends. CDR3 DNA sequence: TGTGCCAGCAGGGCGGAAATAAAGAACACTGAAGCTTTCTTT. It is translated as CASRAEIKNTEAFF.

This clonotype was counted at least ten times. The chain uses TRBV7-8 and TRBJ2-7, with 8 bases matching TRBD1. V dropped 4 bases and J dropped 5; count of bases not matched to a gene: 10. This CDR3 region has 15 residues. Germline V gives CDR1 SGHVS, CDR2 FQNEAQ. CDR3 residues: CASSSTGQGRNEQYF. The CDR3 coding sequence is TGTGCCAGCAGCTCAACCGGACAGGGTCGAAACGAGCAGTACTTC.

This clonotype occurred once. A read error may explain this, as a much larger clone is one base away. In DNA, the CDR3 is TGTGCCAGCAGCGCCTTCGGGATAGGAGGGCGAGAGACCCAGTACTTC. Translated, it gives CASSAFGIGGRETQYF. The chain employs TRBV7-2 and TRBJ2-5, with TRBD2 as a possible D gene (6 bases). This CDR3 is built from 16 residues. V lost 5 bases to trimming and J lost 4 bases, with 20 bases between them. Per the germline V gene, CDR1 is SGHTA and CDR2 is FQGNSA.

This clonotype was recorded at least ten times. The chain's CDR3 is CASSFDRGWTGELFF. The DNA for the CDR3 is TGTGCCAGCAGCTTCGACAGGGGGTGGACCGGGGAGCTGTTTTTT. V is TRBV7-9 and J is TRBJ2-2; 9 nucleotides match TRBD1. The V gene's germline CDR1 is SEHNR and CDR2 FQNEAQ (reference sequence). The CDR3 runs 15 residues. V trimming: 3 bases; J trimming: 5 bases; junction bases outside the gene matches: 4.

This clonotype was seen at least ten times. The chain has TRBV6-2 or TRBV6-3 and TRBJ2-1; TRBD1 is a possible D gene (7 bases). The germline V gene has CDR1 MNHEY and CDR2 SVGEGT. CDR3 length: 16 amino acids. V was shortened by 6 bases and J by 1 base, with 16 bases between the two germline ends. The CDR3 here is CASRPLGGQSYNEQFF. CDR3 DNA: TGTGCCAGCAGACCGCTGGGGGGACAGTCCTACAATGAGCAGTTCTTC.

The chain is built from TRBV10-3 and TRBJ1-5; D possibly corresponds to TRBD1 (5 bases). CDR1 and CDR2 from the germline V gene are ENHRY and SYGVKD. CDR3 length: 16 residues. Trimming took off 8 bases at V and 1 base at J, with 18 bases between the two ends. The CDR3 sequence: CAIYGGGNGSNQPQHF. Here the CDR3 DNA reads TGTGCCATCTACGGTGGGGGGAACGGCAGCAATCAGCCCCAGCATTTT.